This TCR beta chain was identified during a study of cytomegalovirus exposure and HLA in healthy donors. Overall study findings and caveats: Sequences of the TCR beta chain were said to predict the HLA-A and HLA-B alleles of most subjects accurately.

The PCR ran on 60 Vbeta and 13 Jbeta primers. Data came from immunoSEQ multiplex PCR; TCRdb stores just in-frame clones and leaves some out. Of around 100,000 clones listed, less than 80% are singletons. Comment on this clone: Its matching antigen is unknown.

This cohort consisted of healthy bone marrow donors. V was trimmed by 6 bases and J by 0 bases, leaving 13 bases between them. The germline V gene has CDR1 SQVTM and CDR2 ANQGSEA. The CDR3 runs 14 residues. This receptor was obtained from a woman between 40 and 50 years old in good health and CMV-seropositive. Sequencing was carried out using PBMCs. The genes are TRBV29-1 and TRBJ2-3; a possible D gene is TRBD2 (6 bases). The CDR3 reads CSVTGGPSTDTQYF. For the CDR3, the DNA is TGCAGCGTCACCGGGGGTCCTAGCACAGATACGCAGTATTTT.